This T cell receptor (beta chain) derives from a study of blood T cell repertoires in COVID-19. Study summary: The study drew acute and convalescent COVID-19 samples from the United States, Italy and Spain.

The CDR3 is made up of 14 amino acids. Trimming at V came to 2 bases and at J to 8 bases, leaving 6 bases not matched to a gene. Germline V gene sequence: CDR1 MNHEY, CDR2 SMNVEV (reference sequence). Cohorts were determined from participant-reported clinical history. This table comes from immunoSEQ multiplex PCR, and its TCRdb copy is limited to in-frame clones, with some not included. The top ten clones hold 1.8% of a sample with around 500,000 clones, roughly 88% of them seen once. The source is a woman between 35 and 50 years old who had recovered from COVID-19. The chain carries TRBV27 and TRBJ2-1; 7 bases fit TRBD2. Input material: PBMCs or T cells enriched from blood (not recorded which). Here the CDR3 reads CASSLGGRAHEQFF. The CDR3 DNA sequence: TGTGCCAGCAGTTTAGGGGGGAGGGCCCATGAGCAGTTCTTC.